The rows below give T cell receptor beta chains drawn from one sample of a study of blood T cell repertoires in COVID-19. The data were produced by immunoSEQ multiplex PCR, yet TCRdb's version contains in-frame clones alone and is incomplete. The table shows 61,000 or so clones, with around 80% occurring only once. The specimen was peripheral blood. Source of these receptors: a woman in her seventies with acute or convalescent COVID-19. The CDR3 runs from the conserved cysteine through the conserved F or W. D genes are given only for firm matches. The size of a clone is reported for some rows only, either as once, few or many, or as a class for expanded clones.

v_call: TRBV5-1; j_call: TRBJ1-2; clone_size: .; d_call: .; cdr3_nt: TGCGCCAGCAGCCCGGCCGGGGGGAACTATGGCTACACCTTC; cdr3_aa: CASSPAGGNYGYTF
v_call: TRBV11-2; j_call: TRBJ2-3; clone_size: .; d_call: .; cdr3_nt: TGTGCCAGCAGCCCCGGGTCACTAGCTCAAGATACGCAGTATTTT; cdr3_aa: CASSPGSLAQDTQYF
v_call: TRBV9; j_call: TRBJ1-2; clone_size: .; d_call: .; cdr3_nt: TGTGCCAGCAGCTCCGACTATGGCTACACCTTC; cdr3_aa: CASSSDYGYTF
v_call: TRBV7-8; j_call: TRBJ1-6; clone_size: once; d_call: .; cdr3_nt: TGTGCCAGCAGCTTAGGGGGAGGGAATTCACCCCTCCACTTT; cdr3_aa: CASSLGGGNSPLHF
v_call: TRBV11-2; j_call: TRBJ1-1; clone_size: .; d_call: .; cdr3_nt: TGTGCCAGCAGCTTAGGTAAAGGGGGCACTGAAGCTTTCTTT; cdr3_aa: CASSLGKGGTEAFF
v_call: TRBV19; j_call: TRBJ1-3; clone_size: .; d_call: .; cdr3_nt: TGTGCCAGCACAGGGAGATCGACGGAGAGCTCTGGAAACACCATATATTTT; cdr3_aa: CASTGRSTESSGNTIYF
v_call: TRBV3-1/TRBV3-2; j_call: TRBJ2-1; clone_size: .; d_call: TRBD1; cdr3_nt: TGTGCCAGCAGCCGAACAGGGGGCTATTACTCCTACAATGAGCAGTTCTTC; cdr3_aa: CASSRTGGYYSYNEQFF
v_call: TRBV6-5; j_call: TRBJ1-2; clone_size: few; d_call: .; cdr3_nt: TGTGCCAGCAGCTATGGGACACCTCCTCACTATGGCTACACCTTC; cdr3_aa: CASSYGTPPHYGYTF
v_call: TRBV7-3; j_call: TRBJ2-3; clone_size: few; d_call: TRBD2; cdr3_nt: TGTGCCAGCAGCAAGAGCGGGGGTGGCACAGATACGCAGTATTTT; cdr3_aa: CASSKSGGGTDTQYF
v_call: TRBV2; j_call: TRBJ1-1; clone_size: few; d_call: .; cdr3_nt: TGTGCCAGCAGCGCGGGGCAGAACACTGAAGCTTTCTTT; cdr3_aa: CASSAGQNTEAFF
v_call: TRBV9; j_call: TRBJ2-7; clone_size: .; d_call: TRBD1; cdr3_nt: TGTGCCAGCAGCGTAGGGGTTAGGGGACAGGGAAGCTACGAGCAGTACTTC; cdr3_aa: CASSVGVRGQGSYEQYF
v_call: TRBV10-3; j_call: TRBJ2-2; clone_size: .; d_call: TRBD2; cdr3_nt: TGTGCCATCAGGACGGGGGGAACGACCGGGGAGCTGTTTTTT; cdr3_aa: CAIRTGGTTGELFF
v_call: TRBV28; j_call: TRBJ1-1; clone_size: .; d_call: .; cdr3_nt: TGTGCCAGCAGTTTATGGGGTGGGCAGGCTGAAGCTTTCTTT; cdr3_aa: CASSLWGGQAEAFF
v_call: TRBV18; j_call: TRBJ2-5; clone_size: .; d_call: TRBD2; cdr3_nt: TGTGCCAGCTCACCTAGCGGGGGGGACGAGACCCAGTACTTC; cdr3_aa: CASSPSGGDETQYF
v_call: TRBV6-5; j_call: TRBJ1-5; clone_size: few; d_call: .; cdr3_nt: TGTGCCAGCAGACAACATAGCTATCAGCCCCAGCATTTT; cdr3_aa: CASRQHSYQPQHF
v_call: TRBV6-1; j_call: TRBJ1-4; clone_size: .; d_call: TRBD1; cdr3_nt: TGTGCCAGCAGTGAAGGGAACAGGGGCAGTGAAAAACTGTTTTTT; cdr3_aa: CASSEGNRGSEKLFF
v_call: TRBV19; j_call: TRBJ1-6; clone_size: .; d_call: TRBD1; cdr3_nt: TGTGCCAGTAGTATCCGGACAGGGGGCCCTTCACCCCTCCACTTT; cdr3_aa: CASSIRTGGPSPLHF
v_call: TRBV5-4; j_call: TRBJ1-1; clone_size: .; d_call: .; cdr3_nt: TGTGCCAGCAGCTTGCAGGGGTTGAGGTCTGAAGCTTTCTTT; cdr3_aa: CASSLQGLRSEAFF
v_call: TRBV7-8; j_call: TRBJ2-7; clone_size: .; d_call: TRBD1; cdr3_nt: TGTGCCAGCAGCTTAGCGTCTGGGACAGGGGGCGAGCAGTACTTC; cdr3_aa: CASSLASGTGGEQYF
v_call: TRBV21-1; j_call: TRBJ1-5; clone_size: few; d_call: .; cdr3_nt: TGTGCCAGCAGCCAGGGACAGTTAATTTTGAGCAATCAGCCCCAGCATTTT; cdr3_aa: CASSQGQLILSNQPQHF
v_call: TRBV6-5; j_call: TRBJ1-5; clone_size: .; d_call: TRBD1; cdr3_nt: TGTGCCACCGACAGGGAGTTTCATCAGCCCCAGCATTTT; cdr3_aa: CATDREFHQPQHF
v_call: TRBV4-1; j_call: TRBJ1-4; clone_size: .; d_call: TRBD1; cdr3_nt: TGCGCCAGCAGCCAGGGAAGGGGGCTCAAAGGGGAAAAACTGTTTTTT; cdr3_aa: CASSQGRGLKGEKLFF
v_call: TRBV6-5; j_call: TRBJ2-7; clone_size: .; d_call: TRBD1; cdr3_nt: TGTGCCAGCAGTATTGGACAGGTCCCCTACGAGCAGTACTTC; cdr3_aa: CASSIGQVPYEQYF
v_call: TRBV30; j_call: TRBJ2-1; clone_size: .; d_call: TRBD2; cdr3_nt: TGTGCCTGGAGAGCTTCCGGGACTAGAAGTGAGCAGTTCTTC; cdr3_aa: CAWRASGTRSEQFF
v_call: TRBV19; j_call: TRBJ2-2; clone_size: .; d_call: .; cdr3_nt: TGTGCCAGTAGTATCCAAGCTCCCGGGGAGCTGTTTTTT; cdr3_aa: CASSIQAPGELFF
v_call: TRBV7-2; j_call: TRBJ1-4; clone_size: .; d_call: .; cdr3_nt: TGTGCCAGCAGCCCACAGGCTACTAATGAAAAACTGTTTTTT; cdr3_aa: CASSPQATNEKLFF